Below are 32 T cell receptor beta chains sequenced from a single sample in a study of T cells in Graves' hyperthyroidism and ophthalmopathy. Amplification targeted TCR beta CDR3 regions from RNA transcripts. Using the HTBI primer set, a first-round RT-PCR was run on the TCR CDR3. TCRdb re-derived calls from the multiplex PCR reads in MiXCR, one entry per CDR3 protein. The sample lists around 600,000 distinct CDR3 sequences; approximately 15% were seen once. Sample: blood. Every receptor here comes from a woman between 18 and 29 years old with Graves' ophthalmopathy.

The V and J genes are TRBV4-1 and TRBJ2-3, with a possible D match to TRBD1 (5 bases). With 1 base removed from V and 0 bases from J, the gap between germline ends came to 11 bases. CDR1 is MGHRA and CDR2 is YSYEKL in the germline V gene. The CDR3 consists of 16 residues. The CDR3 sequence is CASSQAGIPSTDTQYF. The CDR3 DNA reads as TGCGCCAGCAGCCAAGCAGGGATCCCTAGCACAGATACGCAGTATTTT.

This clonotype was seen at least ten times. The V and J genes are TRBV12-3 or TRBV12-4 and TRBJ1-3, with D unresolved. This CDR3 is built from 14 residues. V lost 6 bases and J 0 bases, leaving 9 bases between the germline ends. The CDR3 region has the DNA TGTGCCAGCAGCTTCGGTAGCTCTGGAAACACCATATATTTT. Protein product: CASSFGSSGNTIYF.

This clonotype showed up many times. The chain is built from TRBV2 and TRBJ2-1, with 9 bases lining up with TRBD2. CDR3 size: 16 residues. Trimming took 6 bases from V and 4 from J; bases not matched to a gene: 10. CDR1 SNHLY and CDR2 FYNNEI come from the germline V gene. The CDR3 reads CASRFAAGGRYNEQFF. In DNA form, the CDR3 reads TGTGCCAGCAGATTCGCAGCGGGAGGAAGGTACAATGAGCAGTTCTTC.

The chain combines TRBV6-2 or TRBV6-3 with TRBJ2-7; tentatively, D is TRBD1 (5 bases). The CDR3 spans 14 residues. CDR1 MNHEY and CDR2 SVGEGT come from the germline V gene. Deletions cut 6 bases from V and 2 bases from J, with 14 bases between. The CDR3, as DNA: TGTGCCAGCAGCAAAAGGGGTATTCCCTACGAGCAGTACTTC. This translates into CASSKRGIPYEQYF.

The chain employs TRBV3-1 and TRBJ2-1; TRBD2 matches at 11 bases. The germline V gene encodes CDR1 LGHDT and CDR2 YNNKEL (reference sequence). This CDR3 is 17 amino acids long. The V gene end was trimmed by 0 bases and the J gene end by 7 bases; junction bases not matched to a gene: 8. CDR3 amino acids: CASSQEWALAGGNEQFF. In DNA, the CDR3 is TGTGCCAGCAGCCAAGAGTGGGCATTAGCGGGAGGGAATGAGCAGTTCTTC.

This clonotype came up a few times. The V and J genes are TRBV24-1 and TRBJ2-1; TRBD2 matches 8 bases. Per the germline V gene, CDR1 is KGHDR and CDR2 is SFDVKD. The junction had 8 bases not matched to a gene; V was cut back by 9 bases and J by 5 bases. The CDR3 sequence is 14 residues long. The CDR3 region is CATGREGLDNEQFF. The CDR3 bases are TGTGCCACCGGCCGGGAGGGATTAGACAATGAGCAGTTCTTC.

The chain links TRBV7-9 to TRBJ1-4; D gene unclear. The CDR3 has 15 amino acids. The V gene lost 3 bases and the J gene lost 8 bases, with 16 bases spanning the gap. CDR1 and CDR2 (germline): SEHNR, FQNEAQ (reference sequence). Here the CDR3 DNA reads TGTGCCAGCAGCTTCGTCTTAGGAGAAGGGGAAAAACTGTTTTTT. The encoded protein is CASSFVLGEGEKLFF. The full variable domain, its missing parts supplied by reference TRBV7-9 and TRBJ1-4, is DTGVSQNPRHKITKRGQNVTFRCDPISEHNRLYWYRQTLGQGPEFLTYFQNEAQLEKSRLLSDRFSAERPKGSFSTLEIQRTEQGDSAMYLCASSFVLGEGEKLFFGSGTQLSVL.

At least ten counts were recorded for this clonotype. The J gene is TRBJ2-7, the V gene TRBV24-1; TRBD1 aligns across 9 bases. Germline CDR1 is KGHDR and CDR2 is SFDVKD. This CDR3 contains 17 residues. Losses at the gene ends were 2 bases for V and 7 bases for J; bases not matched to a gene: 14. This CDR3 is CATSDSSAGTGLKEQYF. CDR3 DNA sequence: TGTGCCACCAGTGATTCCTCAGCCGGGACAGGGTTGAAAGAGCAGTACTTC.

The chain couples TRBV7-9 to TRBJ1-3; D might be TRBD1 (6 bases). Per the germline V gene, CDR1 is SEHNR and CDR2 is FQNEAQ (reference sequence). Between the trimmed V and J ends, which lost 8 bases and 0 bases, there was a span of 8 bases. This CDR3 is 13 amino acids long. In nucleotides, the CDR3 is TGTGCCAGCGGGGGCAACTCTGGAAACACCATATATTTT. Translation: CASGGNSGNTIYF.

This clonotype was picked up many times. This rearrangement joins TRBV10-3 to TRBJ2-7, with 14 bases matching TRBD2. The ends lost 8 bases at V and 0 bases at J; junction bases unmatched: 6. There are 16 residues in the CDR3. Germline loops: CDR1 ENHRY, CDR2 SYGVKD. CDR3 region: CAISPTSGRVSYEQYF. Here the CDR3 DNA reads TGTGCCATCTCCCCGACTAGCGGGAGGGTCTCCTACGAGCAGTACTTC.

CDR3 region: CASSVTANGYEQYF. The CDR3 DNA sequence: TGTGCCAGCAGCGTAACGGCCAACGGCTACGAGCAGTACTTC. This chain links TRBV9 with TRBJ2-7; D call uncertain. The CDR3 consists of 14 residues. Trimming removed 1 base at V and 3 bases at J, with 11 bases between. From germline, CDR1 is SGDLS and CDR2 YYNGEE.

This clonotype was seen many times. The CDR3 is CASSDWSLKDTDTQYF. CDR3 coding DNA: TGTGCCAGCAGTGATTGGTCCCTCAAAGATACAGATACGCAGTATTTT. V is TRBV2 and J is TRBJ2-3; no clear D gene. Trimming removed 3 bases from V and 3 bases from J, with 16 bases in between. Germline CDR1 is SNHLY and CDR2 is FYNNEI. The CDR3 is made up of 16 amino acids.

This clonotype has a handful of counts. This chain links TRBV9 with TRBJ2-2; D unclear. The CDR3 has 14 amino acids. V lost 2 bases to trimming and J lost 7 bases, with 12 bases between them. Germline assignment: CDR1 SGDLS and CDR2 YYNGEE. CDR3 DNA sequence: TGTGCCAGCAGCGTTTCCACAGCATACGGGGAGCTGTTTTTT. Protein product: CASSVSTAYGELFF. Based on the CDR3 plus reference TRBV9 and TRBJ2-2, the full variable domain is DSGVTQTPKHLITATGQRVTLRCSPRSGDLSVYWYQQSLDQGLQFLIQYYNGEERAKGNILERFSAQQFPDLHSELNLSSLELGDSALYFCASSVSTAYGELFFGEGSRLTVL.

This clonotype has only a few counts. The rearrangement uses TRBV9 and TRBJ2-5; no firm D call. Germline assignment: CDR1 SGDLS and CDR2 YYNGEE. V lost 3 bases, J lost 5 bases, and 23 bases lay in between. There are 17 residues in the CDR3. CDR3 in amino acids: CASSAPDPAPMTETQYF. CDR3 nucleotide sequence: TGTGCCAGCAGCGCGCCCGACCCGGCCCCCATGACGGAGACCCAGTACTTC.

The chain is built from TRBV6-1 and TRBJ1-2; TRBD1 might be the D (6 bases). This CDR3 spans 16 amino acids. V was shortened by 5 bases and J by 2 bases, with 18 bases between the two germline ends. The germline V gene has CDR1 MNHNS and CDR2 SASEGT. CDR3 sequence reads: CASSRGQGTLNYGYTF. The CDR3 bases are TGTGCCAGCAGTAGGGGTCAGGGGACCCTCAACTATGGCTACACCTTC.

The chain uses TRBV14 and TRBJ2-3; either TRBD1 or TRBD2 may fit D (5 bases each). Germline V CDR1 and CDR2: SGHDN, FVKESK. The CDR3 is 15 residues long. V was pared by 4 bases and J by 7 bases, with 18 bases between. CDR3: CASSPLGEGFHTQYF. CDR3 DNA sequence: TGTGCCAGCAGCCCCCTTGGAGAGGGGTTCCATACGCAGTATTTT.

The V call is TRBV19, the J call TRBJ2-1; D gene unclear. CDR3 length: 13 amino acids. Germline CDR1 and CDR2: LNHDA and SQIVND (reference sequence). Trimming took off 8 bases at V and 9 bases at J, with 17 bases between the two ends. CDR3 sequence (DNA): TGTGCCAGTGATCCCTCCGGTTACGGTGAGCAGTTCTTC. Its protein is CASDPSGYGEQFF.

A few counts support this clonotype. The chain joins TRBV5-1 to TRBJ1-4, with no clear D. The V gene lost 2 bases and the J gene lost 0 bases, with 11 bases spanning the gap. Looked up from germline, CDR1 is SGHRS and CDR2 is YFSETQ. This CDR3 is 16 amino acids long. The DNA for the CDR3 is TGCGCCAGCAGCTTAAATGCAGCCGCAACTAATGAAAAACTGTTTTTT. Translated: CASSLNAAATNEKLFF. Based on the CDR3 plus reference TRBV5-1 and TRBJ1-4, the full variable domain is KAGVTQTPRYLIKTRGQQVTLSCSPISGHRSVSWYQQTPGQGLQFLFEYFSETQRNKGNFPGRFSGRQFSNSRSEMNVSTLELGDSALYLCASSLNAAATNEKLFFGSGTQLSVL.

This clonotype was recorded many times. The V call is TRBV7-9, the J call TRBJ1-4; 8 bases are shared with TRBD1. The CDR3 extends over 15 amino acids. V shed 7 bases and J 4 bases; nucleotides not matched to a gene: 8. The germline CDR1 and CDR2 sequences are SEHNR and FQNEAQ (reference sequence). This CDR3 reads CASTLGQGHNEKLFF. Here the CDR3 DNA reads TGTGCCAGCACCCTAGGACAGGGCCATAATGAAAAACTGTTTTTT.

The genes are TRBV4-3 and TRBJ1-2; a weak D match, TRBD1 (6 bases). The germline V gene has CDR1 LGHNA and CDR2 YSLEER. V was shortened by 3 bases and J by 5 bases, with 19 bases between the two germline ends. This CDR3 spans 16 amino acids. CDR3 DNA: TGCGCCAGCAGCCATGTCAGGGGACTTACACTGTATGGCTACACCTTC. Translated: CASSHVRGLTLYGYTF.

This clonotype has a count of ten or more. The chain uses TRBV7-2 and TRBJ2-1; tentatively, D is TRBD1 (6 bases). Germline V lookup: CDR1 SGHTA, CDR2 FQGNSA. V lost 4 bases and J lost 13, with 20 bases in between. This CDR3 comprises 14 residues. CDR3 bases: TGTGCCAGCAGCTCGCTGGGGACATCCTGGGTCCAGTTCTTC. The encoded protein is CASSSLGTSWVQFF.

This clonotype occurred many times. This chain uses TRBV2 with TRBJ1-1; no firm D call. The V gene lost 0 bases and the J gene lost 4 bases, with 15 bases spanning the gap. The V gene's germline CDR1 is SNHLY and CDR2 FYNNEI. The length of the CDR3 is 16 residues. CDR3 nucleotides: TGTGCCAGCAGTGAAGCATCACACGAGGTAGGCACTGAAGCTTTCTTT. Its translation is CASSEASHEVGTEAFF. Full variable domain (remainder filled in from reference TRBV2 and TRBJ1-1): EPEVTQTPSHQVTQMGQEVILRCVPISNHLYFYWYRQILGQKVEFLVSFYNNEISEKSEIFDDQFSVERPDGSNFTLKIRSTKLEDSAMYFCASSEASHEVGTEAFFGQGTRLTVV.

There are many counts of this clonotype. CDR3 residues: CASKVEPSGNTIYF. For the CDR3, the DNA is TGTGCCAGCAAGGTAGAGCCTTCTGGAAACACCATATATTTT. The chain is built from TRBV6-1 and TRBJ1-3; D remains unclear. This CDR3 comprises 14 residues. Germline V gives CDR1 MNHNS, CDR2 SASEGT. Trimming took off 7 bases at V and 1 base at J, with 11 bases between the two ends.

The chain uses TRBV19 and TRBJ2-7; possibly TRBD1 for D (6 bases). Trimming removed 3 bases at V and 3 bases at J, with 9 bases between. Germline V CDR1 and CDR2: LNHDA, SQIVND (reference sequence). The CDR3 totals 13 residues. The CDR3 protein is CASSMVDSYEQYF. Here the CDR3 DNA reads TGTGCCAGTAGTATGGTGGACAGCTACGAGCAGTACTTC.

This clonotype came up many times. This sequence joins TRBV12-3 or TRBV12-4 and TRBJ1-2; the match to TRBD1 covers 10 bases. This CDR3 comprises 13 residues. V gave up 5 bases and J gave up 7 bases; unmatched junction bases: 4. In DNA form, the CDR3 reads TGTGCCAGCAGTCCGGACAGGGGGATTGGCTACACCTTC. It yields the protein CASSPDRGIGYTF.

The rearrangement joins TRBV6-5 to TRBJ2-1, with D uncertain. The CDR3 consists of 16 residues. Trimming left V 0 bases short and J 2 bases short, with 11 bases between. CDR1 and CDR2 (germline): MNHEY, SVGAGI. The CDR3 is CASSYSASGPYNEQFF. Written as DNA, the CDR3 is TGTGCCAGCAGTTACTCGGCGTCGGGTCCCTACAATGAGCAGTTCTTC.

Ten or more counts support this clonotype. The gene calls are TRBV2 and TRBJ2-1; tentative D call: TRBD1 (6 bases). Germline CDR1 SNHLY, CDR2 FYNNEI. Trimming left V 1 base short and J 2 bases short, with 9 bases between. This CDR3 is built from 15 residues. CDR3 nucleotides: TGTGCCAGCAGTGAAGAGACAGGAGCCTACAATGAGCAGTTCTTC. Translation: CASSEETGAYNEQFF.

This chain's CDR3 is CASSSGQGGPQHF. Written as DNA, the CDR3 is TGTGCCAGCAGCTCGGGACAGGGAGGGCCCCAGCATTTT. The rearrangement uses TRBV11-3 and TRBJ1-5; 9 nucleotides agree with TRBD1. CDR3 length: 13 residues. V was pared by 4 bases and J by 9 bases, with 4 bases of the junction left unmatched. Looked up from germline, CDR1 is SGHNT and CDR2 is YENEEA.

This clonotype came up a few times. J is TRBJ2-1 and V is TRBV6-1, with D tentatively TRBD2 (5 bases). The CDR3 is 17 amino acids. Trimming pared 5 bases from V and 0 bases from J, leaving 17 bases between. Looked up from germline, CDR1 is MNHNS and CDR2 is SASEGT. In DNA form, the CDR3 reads TGTGCCAGCAGTCTTAGGGCCCGGGGTATCTCCTACAATGAGCAGTTCTTC. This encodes CASSLRARGISYNEQFF.

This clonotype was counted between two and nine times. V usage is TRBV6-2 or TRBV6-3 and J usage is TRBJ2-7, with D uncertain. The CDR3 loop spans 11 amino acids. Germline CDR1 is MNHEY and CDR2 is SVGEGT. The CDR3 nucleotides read TGTGCGATGACCCAGCCCTACGAGCAGTACTTC. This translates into CAMTQPYEQYF.

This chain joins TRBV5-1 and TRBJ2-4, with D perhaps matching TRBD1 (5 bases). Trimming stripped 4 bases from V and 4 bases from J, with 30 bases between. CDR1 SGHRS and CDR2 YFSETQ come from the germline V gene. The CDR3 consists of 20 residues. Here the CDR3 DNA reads TGCGCCAGCAGCCCGATGCACCTCCAGCTCAGGGCGACCAGGAAAAACATTCAGTACTTC. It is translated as CASSPMHLQLRATRKNIQYF.

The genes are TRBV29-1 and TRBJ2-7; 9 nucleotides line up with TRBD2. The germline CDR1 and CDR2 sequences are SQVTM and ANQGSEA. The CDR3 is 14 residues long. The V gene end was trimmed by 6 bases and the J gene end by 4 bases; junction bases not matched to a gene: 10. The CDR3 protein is CSVQIAGVLYEQYF. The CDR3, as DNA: TGCAGCGTCCAAATAGCGGGGGTGCTTTACGAGCAGTACTTC.